Sequencing of this T cell receptor beta chain was carried out in a study of T cell responses to AZD1222 COVID-19 vaccine. Regarding the study as a whole: Donors were largely white British and mainly female; clonal diversity was possibly underestimated. The repertoires were collected only after the peak T cell response.

This CDR3 region has 16 residues. Germline trimming cut 4 bases from V and 9 bases from J; bases unmatched to any gene: 13. Looked up from germline, CDR1 is SGHNT and CDR2 is YYREEE (reference sequence). Some clones are missing from TCRdb's copy, which holds only in-frame ones; the method was immunoSEQ multiplex PCR. The table records around 150,000 clones, nearly 95% of them present only once. Note on this clone: As yet, its antigen is unknown.

The rearrangement links TRBV5-4 to TRBJ2-1, with TRBD2 identical over 10 bases. Sequencing used peripheral blood, obtained on day 0 of AZD1222 vaccination. The clonotype comes from an adult in good health. The chain's CDR3 is CASSLTFGTSVGEQFF. The CDR3 DNA is TGTGCCAGCAGCCTCACATTCGGGACTAGCGTAGGTGAGCAGTTCTTC.